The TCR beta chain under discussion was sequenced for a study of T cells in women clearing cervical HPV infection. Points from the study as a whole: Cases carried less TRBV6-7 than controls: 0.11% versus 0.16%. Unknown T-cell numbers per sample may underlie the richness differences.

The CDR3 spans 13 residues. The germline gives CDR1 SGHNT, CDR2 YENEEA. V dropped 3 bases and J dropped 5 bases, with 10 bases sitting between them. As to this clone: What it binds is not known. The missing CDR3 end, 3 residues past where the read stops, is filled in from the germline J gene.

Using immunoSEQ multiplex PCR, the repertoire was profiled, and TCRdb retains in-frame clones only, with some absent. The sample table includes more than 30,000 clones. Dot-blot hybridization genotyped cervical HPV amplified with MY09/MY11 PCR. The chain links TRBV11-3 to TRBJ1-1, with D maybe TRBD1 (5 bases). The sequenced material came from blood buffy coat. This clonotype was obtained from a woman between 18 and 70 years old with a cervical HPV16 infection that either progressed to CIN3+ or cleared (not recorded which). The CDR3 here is CASSLGDFTEAFF. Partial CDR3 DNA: TGTGCCAGCAGCTTGGGGGACTTTACTGAA. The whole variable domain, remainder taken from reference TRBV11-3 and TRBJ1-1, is EAGVVQSPRYKIIEKKQPVAFWCNPISGHNTLYWYLQNLGQGPELLIRYENEEAVDDSQLPKDRFSAERLKGVDSTLKIQPAELGDSAVYLCASSLGDFTEAFFGQGTRLTVV.